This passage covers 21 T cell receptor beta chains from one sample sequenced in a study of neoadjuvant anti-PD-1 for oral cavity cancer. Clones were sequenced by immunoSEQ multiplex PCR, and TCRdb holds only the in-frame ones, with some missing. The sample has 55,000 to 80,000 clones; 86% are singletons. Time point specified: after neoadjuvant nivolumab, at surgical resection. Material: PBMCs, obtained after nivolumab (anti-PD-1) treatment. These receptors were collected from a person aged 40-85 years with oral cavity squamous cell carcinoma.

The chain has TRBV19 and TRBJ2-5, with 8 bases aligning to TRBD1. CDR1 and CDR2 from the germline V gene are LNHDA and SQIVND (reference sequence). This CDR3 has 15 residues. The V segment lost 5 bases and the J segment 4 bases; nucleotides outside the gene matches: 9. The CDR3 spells CASSGVGQGRETQYF. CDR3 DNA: TGTGCCAGTAGTGGCGTCGGACAGGGACGAGAGACCCAGTACTTC.

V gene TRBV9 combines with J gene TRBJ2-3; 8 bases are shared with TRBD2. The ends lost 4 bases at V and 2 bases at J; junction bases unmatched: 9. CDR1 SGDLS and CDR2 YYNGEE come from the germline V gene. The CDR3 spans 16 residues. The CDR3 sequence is CASSPTAGGLTDTQYF. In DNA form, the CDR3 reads TGTGCCAGCAGCCCGACCGCGGGGGGTCTCACAGATACGCAGTATTTT.

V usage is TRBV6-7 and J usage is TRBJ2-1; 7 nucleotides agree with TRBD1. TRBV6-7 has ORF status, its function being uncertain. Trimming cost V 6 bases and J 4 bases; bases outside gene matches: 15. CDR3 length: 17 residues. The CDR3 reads CASRRVNLGGRYNEQFF. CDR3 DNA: TGTGCCAGCAGACGCGTTAATTTAGGGGGCCGGTACAATGAGCAGTTCTTC.

The CDR3 region is CASSPTLLTEQETQYF. As DNA, the CDR3 is TGTGCCAGCAGCCCTACCCTTTTAACAGAGCAAGAGACCCAGTACTTC. The chain joins TRBV7-7 to TRBJ2-5; D unclear. The ends were cut back, 5 bases at V and 2 bases at J, with 18 bases in the middle. The CDR3 has 16 amino acids. The germline gives CDR1 SSHAT, CDR2 FNYEAQ (reference sequence).

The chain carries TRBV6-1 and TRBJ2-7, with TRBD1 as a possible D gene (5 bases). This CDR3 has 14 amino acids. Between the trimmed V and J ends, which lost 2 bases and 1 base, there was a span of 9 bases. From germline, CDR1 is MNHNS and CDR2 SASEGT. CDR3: CASSERGSSYEQYF. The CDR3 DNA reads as TGTGCCAGCAGTGAAAGGGGTTCGTCCTACGAGCAGTACTTC.

In DNA, the CDR3 is TGCGCCAGCAGCTTCCTGAGCGGGGGGCCGTTAAGGCAGTACTTC. This translates into CASSFLSGGPLRQYF. This chain uses TRBV5-1 with TRBJ2-5, with 9 nucleotides matching TRBD2. V shed 2 bases and J 11 bases; nucleotides not matched to a gene: 13. Germline assignment: CDR1 SGHRS and CDR2 YFSETQ. CDR3 length: 15 residues.

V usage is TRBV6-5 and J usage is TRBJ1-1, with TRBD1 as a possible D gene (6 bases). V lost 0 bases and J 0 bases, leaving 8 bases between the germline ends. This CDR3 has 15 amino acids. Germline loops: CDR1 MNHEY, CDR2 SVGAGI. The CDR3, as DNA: TGTGCCAGCAGTTACTCGAGGACAGTGAACACTGAAGCTTTCTTT. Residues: CASSYSRTVNTEAFF.

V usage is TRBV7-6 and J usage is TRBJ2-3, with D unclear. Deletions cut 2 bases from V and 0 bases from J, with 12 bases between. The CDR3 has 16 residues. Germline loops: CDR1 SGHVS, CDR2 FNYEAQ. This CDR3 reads CASSLSSPPSTDTQYF. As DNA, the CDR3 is TGTGCCAGCAGCTTATCCTCTCCACCTAGCACAGATACGCAGTATTTT. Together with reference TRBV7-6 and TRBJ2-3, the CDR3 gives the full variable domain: GAGVSQSPRYKVTKRGQDVALRCDPISGHVSLYWYRQALGQGPEFLTYFNYEAQQDKSGLPNDRFSAERPEGSISTLTIQRTEQRDSAMYRCASSLSSPPSTDTQYFGPGTRLTVL.

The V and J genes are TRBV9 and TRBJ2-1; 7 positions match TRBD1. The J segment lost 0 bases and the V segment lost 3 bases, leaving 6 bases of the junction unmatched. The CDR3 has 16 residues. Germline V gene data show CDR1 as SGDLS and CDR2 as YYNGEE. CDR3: CASSGRRQGSYNEQFF. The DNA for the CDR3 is TGTGCCAGCAGCGGGCGCCGACAGGGCTCCTACAATGAGCAGTTCTTC.

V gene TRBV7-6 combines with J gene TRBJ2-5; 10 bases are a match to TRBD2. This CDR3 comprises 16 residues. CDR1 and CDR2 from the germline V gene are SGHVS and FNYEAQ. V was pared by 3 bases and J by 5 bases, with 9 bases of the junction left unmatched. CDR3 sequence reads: CASSFRLAGRGETQYF. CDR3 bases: TGTGCCAGCAGCTTCCGACTAGCGGGTCGGGGGGAGACCCAGTACTTC.

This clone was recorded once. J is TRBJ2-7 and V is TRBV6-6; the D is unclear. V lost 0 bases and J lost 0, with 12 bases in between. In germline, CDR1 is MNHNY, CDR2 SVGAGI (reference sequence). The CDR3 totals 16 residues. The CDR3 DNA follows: TGTGCCAGCAGTTACTCGTTCCAGGCCCGCTCCTACGAGCAGTACTTC. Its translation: CASSYSFQARSYEQYF.

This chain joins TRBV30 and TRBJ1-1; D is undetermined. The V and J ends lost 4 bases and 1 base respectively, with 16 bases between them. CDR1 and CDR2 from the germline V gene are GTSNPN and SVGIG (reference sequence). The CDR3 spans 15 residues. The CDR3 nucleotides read TGTGCCTGGAAGAAGTCGGGCAACCCGAACACTGAAGCTTTCTTT. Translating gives CAWKKSGNPNTEAFF.

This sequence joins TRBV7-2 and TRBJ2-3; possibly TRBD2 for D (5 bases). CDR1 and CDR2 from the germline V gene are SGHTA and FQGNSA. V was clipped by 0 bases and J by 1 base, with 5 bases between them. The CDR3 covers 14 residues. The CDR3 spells CASSLAGGTDTQYF. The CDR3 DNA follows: TGTGCCAGCAGCTTAGCGGGAGGCACAGATACGCAGTATTTT.

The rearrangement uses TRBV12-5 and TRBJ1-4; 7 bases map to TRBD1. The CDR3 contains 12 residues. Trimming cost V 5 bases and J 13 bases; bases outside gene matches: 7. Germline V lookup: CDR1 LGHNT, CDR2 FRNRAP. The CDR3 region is CASGPETGTLFF. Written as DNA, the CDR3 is TGTGCTAGTGGTCCAGAGACAGGGACACTGTTTTTT.

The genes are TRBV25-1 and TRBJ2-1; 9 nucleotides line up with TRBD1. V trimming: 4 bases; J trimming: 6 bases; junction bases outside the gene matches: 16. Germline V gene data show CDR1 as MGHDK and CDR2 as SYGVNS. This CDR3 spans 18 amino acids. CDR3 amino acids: CASSGSIFGDRVRNEQFF. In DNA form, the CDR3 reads TGTGCCAGCAGTGGAAGTATCTTTGGGGACAGGGTGCGCAATGAGCAGTTCTTC.

This CDR3 reads CASSTYTADTQYF. DNA of the CDR3: TGTGCCAGTAGTACGTACACGGCAGATACGCAGTATTTT. V and J are TRBV19 and TRBJ2-3; D gene uncertain. With 4 bases removed from V and 4 bases from J, the gap between germline ends came to 9 bases. CDR3 length: 13 residues. Per germline, CDR1 LNHDA and CDR2 SQIVND (reference sequence).

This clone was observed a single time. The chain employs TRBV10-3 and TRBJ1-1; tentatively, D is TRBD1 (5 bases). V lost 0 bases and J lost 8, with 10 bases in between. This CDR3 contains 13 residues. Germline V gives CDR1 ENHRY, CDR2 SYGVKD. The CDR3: CAISESYGGEAFF. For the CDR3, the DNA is TGTGCCATCAGTGAGTCGTATGGGGGAGAAGCTTTCTTT.

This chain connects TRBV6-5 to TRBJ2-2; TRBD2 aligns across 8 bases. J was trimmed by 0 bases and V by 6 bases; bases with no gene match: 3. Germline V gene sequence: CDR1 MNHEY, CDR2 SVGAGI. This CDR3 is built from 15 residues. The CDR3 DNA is TGTGCCAGCAGGGCGGGAGGAACGAACACCGGGGAGCTGTTTTTT. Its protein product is CASRAGGTNTGELFF.

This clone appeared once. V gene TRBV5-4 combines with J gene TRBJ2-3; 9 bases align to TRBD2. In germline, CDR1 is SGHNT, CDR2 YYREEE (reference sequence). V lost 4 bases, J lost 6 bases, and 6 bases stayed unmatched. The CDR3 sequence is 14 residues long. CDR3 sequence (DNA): TGTGCCAGCAGCACTAGCGGGTATAGCGATACGCAGTATTTT. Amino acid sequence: CASSTSGYSDTQYF. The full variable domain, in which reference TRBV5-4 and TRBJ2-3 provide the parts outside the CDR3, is ETGVTQSPTHLIKTRGQQVTLRCSSQSGHNTVSWYQQALGQGPQFIFQYYREEENGRGNFPPRFSGLQFPNYSSELNVNALELDDSALYLCASSTSGYSDTQYFGPGTRLTVL.

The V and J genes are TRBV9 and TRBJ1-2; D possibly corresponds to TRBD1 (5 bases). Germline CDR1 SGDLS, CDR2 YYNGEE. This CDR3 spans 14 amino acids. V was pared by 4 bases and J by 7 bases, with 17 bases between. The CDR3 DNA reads TGTGCCAGCAGCTCGGGACCGACGGGGAGTGGCTACACCTTC. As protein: CASSSGPTGSGYTF.

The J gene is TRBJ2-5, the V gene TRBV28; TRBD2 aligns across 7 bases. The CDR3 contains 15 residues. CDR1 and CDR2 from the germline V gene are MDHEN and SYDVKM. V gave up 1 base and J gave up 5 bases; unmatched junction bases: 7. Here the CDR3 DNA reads TGTGCCAGCAGTTTATCTGGGACTATAGGGGAGACCCAGTACTTC. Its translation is CASSLSGTIGETQYF.